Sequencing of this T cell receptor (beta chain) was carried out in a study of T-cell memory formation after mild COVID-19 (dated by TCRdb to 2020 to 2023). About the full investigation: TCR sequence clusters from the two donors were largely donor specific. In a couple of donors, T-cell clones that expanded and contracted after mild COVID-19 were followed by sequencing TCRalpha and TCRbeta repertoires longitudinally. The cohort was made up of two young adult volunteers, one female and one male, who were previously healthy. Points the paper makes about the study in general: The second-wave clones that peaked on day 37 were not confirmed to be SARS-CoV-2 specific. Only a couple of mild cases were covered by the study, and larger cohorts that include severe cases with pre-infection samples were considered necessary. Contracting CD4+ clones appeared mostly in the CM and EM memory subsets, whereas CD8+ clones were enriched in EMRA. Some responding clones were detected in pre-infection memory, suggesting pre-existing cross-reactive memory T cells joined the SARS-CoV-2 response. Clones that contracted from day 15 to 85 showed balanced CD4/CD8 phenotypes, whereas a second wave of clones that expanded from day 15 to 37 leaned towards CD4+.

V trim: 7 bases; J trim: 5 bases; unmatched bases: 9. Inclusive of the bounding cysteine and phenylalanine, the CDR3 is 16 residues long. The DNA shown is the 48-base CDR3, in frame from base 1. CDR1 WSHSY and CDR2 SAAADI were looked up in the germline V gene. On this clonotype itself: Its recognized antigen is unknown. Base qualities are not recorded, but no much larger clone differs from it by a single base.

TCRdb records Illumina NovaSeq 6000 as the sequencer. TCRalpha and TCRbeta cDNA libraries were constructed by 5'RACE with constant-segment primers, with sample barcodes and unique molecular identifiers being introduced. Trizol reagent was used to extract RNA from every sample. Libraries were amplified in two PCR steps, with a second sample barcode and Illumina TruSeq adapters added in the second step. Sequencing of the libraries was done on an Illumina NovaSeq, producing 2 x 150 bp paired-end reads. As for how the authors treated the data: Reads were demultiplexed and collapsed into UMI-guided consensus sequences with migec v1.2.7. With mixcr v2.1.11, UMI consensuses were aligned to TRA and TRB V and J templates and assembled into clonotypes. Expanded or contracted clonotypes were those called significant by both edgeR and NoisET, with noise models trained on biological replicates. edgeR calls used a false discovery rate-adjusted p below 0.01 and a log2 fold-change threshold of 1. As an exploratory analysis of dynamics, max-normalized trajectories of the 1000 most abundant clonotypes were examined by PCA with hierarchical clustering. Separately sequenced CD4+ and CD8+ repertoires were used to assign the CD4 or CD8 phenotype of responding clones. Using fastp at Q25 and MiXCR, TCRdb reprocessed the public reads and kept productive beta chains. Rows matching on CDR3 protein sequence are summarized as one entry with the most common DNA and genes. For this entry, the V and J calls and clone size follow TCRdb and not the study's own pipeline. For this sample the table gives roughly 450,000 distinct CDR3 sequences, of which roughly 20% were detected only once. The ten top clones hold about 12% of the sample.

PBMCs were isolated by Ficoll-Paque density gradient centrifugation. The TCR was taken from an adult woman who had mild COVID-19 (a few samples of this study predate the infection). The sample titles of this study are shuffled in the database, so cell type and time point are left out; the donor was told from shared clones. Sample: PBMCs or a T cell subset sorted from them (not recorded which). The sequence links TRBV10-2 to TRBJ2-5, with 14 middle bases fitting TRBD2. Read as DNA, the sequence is TGCGCCAGCAATCCCGGACTAGCGGGGGGTTCGGAGACCCAGTACTTC. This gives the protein CASNPGLAGGSETQYF.